These 27 T cell receptor beta chains originate from one sample sequenced in a study of T cells after yellow fever vaccination (dated by TCRdb to between 2019 and 2020). The label giving this sample's treatment or condition can be read as: live attenuated yellow fever vaccine strain. Library prep was done by 5' RACE. TCRdb records Illumina NovaSeq 6000 as the sequencer. The public reads were reanalyzed by TCRdb: fastp trimming at Q25, MiXCR alignment, in-frame beta chains only. Rows merge per CDR3 protein into single entries with the most common DNA and genes. The sample table shows about 320,000 distinct CDR3 sequences, and roughly an eighth are seen once. The ten largest clones take up roughly 3.1% of the sample. The sample was CD4+ T cells sorted from PBMCs, taken 15 days after the yellow fever booster vaccination. Receptors originate from a man between 18 and 35 years old who received the YFV17D yellow fever vaccine.

The chain combines TRBV5-1 with TRBJ2-1, with 9 positions matching TRBD1. V dropped 1 base and J dropped 9; count of bases not matched to a gene: 11. The CDR3 runs 16 residues. Germline V gene data show CDR1 as SGHRS and CDR2 as YFSETQ. This CDR3 reads CASSLSLTTGGVEQFF. CDR3 sequence (DNA): TGCGCCAGCAGCTTGTCTCTAACAACAGGGGGCGTTGAGCAGTTCTTC.

This clonotype was found a few times. The J gene is TRBJ2-7, the V gene TRBV7-8; D possibly corresponds to TRBD2 (6 bases). Germline values: CDR1 SGHVS, CDR2 FQNEAQ. The CDR3 totals 14 residues. Trimming left V 6 bases short and J 5 bases short, with 17 bases between. The chain's CDR3 is CASSPRGSGHEQYV. In DNA form, the CDR3 reads TGTGCCAGCAGTCCTAGAGGGAGCGGGCACGAGCAGTACGTC.

This clonotype was seen a handful of times. This chain links TRBV3-1 with TRBJ1-5; D gene unclear. The CDR3 is 13 amino acids. Germline CDR1 reads LGHDT; CDR2 reads YNNKEL (reference sequence). V lost 1 base to trimming and J lost 4 bases, with 5 bases between them. The CDR3 is CASSQGKNQPQHF. The CDR3 DNA sequence: TGTGCCAGCAGCCAAGGGAAAAATCAGCCCCAGCATTTT.

This chain uses TRBV20-1 with TRBJ1-5; no definite D call. This CDR3 has 14 residues. Looked up from germline, CDR1 is DFQATT and CDR2 is SNEGSKA (reference sequence). Trimming took 3 bases from V and 0 from J, leaving 9 bases between them. The CDR3 reads CSASPDYSNQPQHF. CDR3 bases: TGCAGTGCTAGTCCCGACTATAGCAATCAGCCCCAGCATTTT.

This chain links TRBV6-1 with TRBJ2-7, with D possibly matching TRBD2 (5 bases). V lost 3 bases and J lost 6, with 12 bases in between. Looked up from germline, CDR1 is MNHNS and CDR2 is SASEGT. The CDR3 has 13 residues. DNA for the CDR3: TGTGCCAGCAGTGAGGACTCCTTTGGCGAGCAGTACGTC. Residues: CASSEDSFGEQYV.

This clonotype appeared a few times. The J gene is TRBJ1-1, the V gene TRBV27, with no clear D. The germline gives CDR1 MNHEY, CDR2 SMNVEV (reference sequence). V lost 4 bases and J 1 base, leaving 10 bases between the germline ends. The CDR3 length is 14 residues. The CDR3 spells CASSSPTANTEAFF. The CDR3 coding sequence is TGTGCCAGCAGTTCCCCAACAGCGAACACTGAAGCTTTCTTT.

This chain connects TRBV5-4 to TRBJ2-2, with D perhaps TRBD1 or TRBD2 (5 bases each). The length of the CDR3 is 16 residues. With 2 bases removed from V and 2 bases from J, the gap between germline ends came to 13 bases. Germline assignment: CDR1 SGHNT and CDR2 YYREEE (reference sequence). The CDR3 DNA follows: TGTGCCAGCAGCTTTGGCAGGGACCTAAACACCGGGGAGCTGTTTTTT. Translating gives CASSFGRDLNTGELFF.

This clonotype has a handful of counts. The V and J genes are TRBV6-2 or TRBV6-3 and TRBJ1-5; 9 bases line up with TRBD1. Germline V gene sequence: CDR1 MNHEY, CDR2 SVGEGT. V dropped 6 bases and J dropped 4; count of bases not matched to a gene: 10. This CDR3 spans 16 amino acids. CDR3 region: CASRLRGQGINQPQHF. In nucleotides, the CDR3 is TGTGCCAGCAGACTTCGAGGACAGGGGATAAATCAGCCCCAGCATTTT.

This clonotype has more than one count but fewer than ten. V and J are TRBV7-8 and TRBJ1-2; no firm D call. Germline V gene lookup returns CDR1 SGHVS and CDR2 FQNEAQ. Between the trimmed V and J ends, which lost 5 bases and 7 bases, there was a span of 14 bases. The CDR3 is 13 residues long. CDR3 in amino acids: CASSPRVSAGYTF. The CDR3 nucleotides are TGTGCCAGCAGCCCACGGGTTAGTGCTGGCTACACCTTC.

This clonotype was seen only a few times. The chain joins TRBV20-1 to TRBJ1-6; unclear D gene. CDR1 and CDR2 (germline): DFQATT, SNEGSKA (reference sequence). The V end was cut by 3 bases, the J end by 7 bases, with 7 bases between. The CDR3 length is 12 residues. CDR3 sequence reads: CSASRANSPLHF. The CDR3 region has the DNA TGCAGTGCTAGTAGGGCAAATTCACCCCTCCACTTT.

This clonotype has just a few counts. The chain recombines TRBV4-3 with TRBJ2-6, with D maybe TRBD1 (5 bases). V shed 0 bases and J shed 3 bases, with 15 bases lying between them. Germline assignment: CDR1 LGHNA and CDR2 YSLEER. CDR3 length: 18 residues. The CDR3 sequence: CASSQDLMGRVGANVLTF. The DNA of the CDR3 is TGCGCCAGCAGCCAAGATCTTATGGGCAGGGTTGGGGCCAACGTCCTGACTTTC.

This clonotype was counted a few times. The chain employs TRBV10-3 and TRBJ2-5; tentative D call: TRBD2 (6 bases). Germline V gives CDR1 ENHRY, CDR2 SYGVKD. Deletions cut 2 bases from V and 3 bases from J, with 13 bases between. This CDR3 region has 15 residues. As DNA, the CDR3 is TGTGCCATCAGTGAGGATAACAGGAGGGAAGAGACCCAGTACTTC. Its protein product is CAISEDNRREETQYF.

This clonotype appeared a few times. J is TRBJ2-2 and V is TRBV29-1, with D perhaps matching TRBD1 (6 bases). CDR3 size: 14 residues. Germline loops: CDR1 SQVTM, CDR2 ANQGSEA. The germline V and J ends were trimmed by 5 bases and 3 bases, with 13 bases remaining between them. Here the CDR3 reads CSVTRGWDTGELFF. CDR3 nucleotides: TGCAGCGTTACTAGGGGGTGGGACACCGGGGAGCTGTTTTTT.

The chain couples TRBV20-1 to TRBJ2-5, with TRBD2 matching 14 bases. The V and J ends lost 5 bases and 2 bases, in that order; junction bases with no gene match: 10. Germline V gives CDR1 DFQATT, CDR2 SNEGSKA (reference sequence). The CDR3 is made up of 17 amino acids. CDR3 DNA: TGCAGTGCTCGTTCCGGGACTAGCGGGGGCCCTCAAGAGACCCAGTACTTC. It encodes CSARSGTSGGPQETQYF.

This chain links TRBV28 with TRBJ1-1; D is ambiguous. Trimming removed 7 bases at V and 11 bases at J, with 14 bases between. The CDR3 has 11 amino acids. The germline V gene encodes CDR1 MDHEN and CDR2 SYDVKM. The DNA for the CDR3 is TGTGCCAGCACCAACCCCCGGAGGGCTTTCTTT. Residues: CASTNPRRAFF.

This clonotype was seen many times. The chain uses TRBV11-2 and TRBJ2-5; the match to TRBD1 covers 8 bases. The CDR3 spans 12 residues. J lost 4 bases, V lost 6 bases, and 1 base had no gene match. Germline V lookup: CDR1 SGHAT, CDR2 FQNNGV. The CDR3 here is CASRGQGETQYF. The CDR3 region has the DNA TGTGCCAGCAGAGGACAGGGAGAGACCCAGTACTTC.

This chain links TRBV5-1 with TRBJ2-7; D might be TRBD1 (6 bases). CDR1 and CDR2 (germline): SGHRS, YFSETQ. CDR3 length equals 13 residues. V lost 0 bases and J 6 bases, leaving 10 bases between the germline ends. CDR3 in amino acids: CASSLGTDREQYF. DNA for the CDR3: TGCGCCAGCAGCTTGGGGACAGATCGCGAGCAGTACTTC.

This clonotype appeared a few times. This sequence joins TRBV5-5 and TRBJ2-7, with unresolved D. This CDR3 contains 13 residues. Germline CDR1 reads SGHKS; CDR2 reads YYEKEE (reference sequence). Trimming left V 4 bases short and J 0 bases short, with 8 bases between. The CDR3 bases are TGTGCCAGCAGCCCTAGGAGCTCCTACGAGCAGTACTTC. It encodes CASSPRSSYEQYF.

The chain employs TRBV6-2 or TRBV6-3 and TRBJ1-2, with D unresolved. The CDR3 has 14 amino acids. CDR1 is MNHEY and CDR2 is SVGEGT in the germline V gene. V lost 5 bases and J 6 bases, leaving 16 bases between the germline ends. The CDR3 is CASSTRSGGDGYTF. CDR3 nucleotides: TGTGCCAGCAGTACGAGATCGGGCGGAGATGGCTACACCTTC.

The chain combines TRBV10-3 with TRBJ1-1, with D possibly being TRBD1 (5 bases). This CDR3 contains 17 residues. Per germline, CDR1 ENHRY and CDR2 SYGVKD. V gave up 6 bases and J gave up 5 bases, with 25 bases separating them. Written as DNA, the CDR3 is TGTGCCATCAGCCCGGGCGGTCGGTCGGCAGGGCGAACTGAAGCTTTCTTT. Amino acids: CAISPGGRSAGRTEAFF.

The sample holds a few counts of this clonotype. This chain connects TRBV12-3 or TRBV12-4 to TRBJ1-2; tentatively, D is TRBD1 (5 bases). V gave up 6 bases and J gave up 7 bases, with 15 bases separating them. This CDR3 contains 13 residues. The CDR3 nucleotides are TGTGCCAGCAGGCCCGGGACGGTTCGTGGCTACACCTTC. This translates into CASRPGTVRGYTF.

This clonotype was seen more than once but under ten times. The genes are TRBV18 and TRBJ2-7; 15 positions match TRBD2. Germline values: CDR1 KGHSH, CDR2 LQKENI. The CDR3 is made up of 15 amino acids. Trimming at V came to 6 bases and at J to 3 bases, leaving 3 bases not matched to a gene. For the CDR3, the DNA is TGTGCCAGCTCCGAGGGACTAGCGGGGGGCTACGAGCAGTACGTC. Protein: CASSEGLAGGYEQYV.

This clonotype was counted a few times. The rearrangement joins TRBV5-1 to TRBJ2-5; D gene unclear. The V and J ends lost 4 bases and 5 bases respectively, with 12 bases between them. The CDR3 length is 13 residues. The germline gives CDR1 SGHRS, CDR2 YFSETQ. CDR3 coding DNA: TGCGCCAGCAGCGCCTTCAGGAGCGAGACCCAGTACTTC. This codes for CASSAFRSETQYF. The whole variable domain, remainder taken from reference TRBV5-1 and TRBJ2-5, is KAGVTQTPRYLIKTRGQQVTLSCSPISGHRSVSWYQQTPGQGLQFLFEYFSETQRNKGNFPGRFSGRQFSNSRSEMNVSTLELGDSALYLCASSAFRSETQYFGPGTRLLVL.

The V and J genes are TRBV30 and TRBJ1-2; weak D call: TRBD1 (5 bases). The germline CDR1 and CDR2 sequences are GTSNPN and SVGIG (reference sequence). CDR3 length: 12 residues. Trimming removed 2 bases from V and 8 bases from J, with 12 bases in between. The CDR3 DNA reads as TGTGCCTGGAGTCAATGGGGGGAAGGCTACACCTTC. Encoded protein: CAWSQWGEGYTF. The full variable domain, its missing parts supplied by reference TRBV30 and TRBJ1-2, is SQTIHQWPATLVQPVGSPLSLECTVEGTSNPNLYWYRQAAGRGLQLLFYSVGIGQISSEVPQNLSASRPQDRQFILSSKKLLLSDSGFYLCAWSQWGEGYTFGSGTRLTVV.

This chain joins TRBV2 and TRBJ1-3, with a tentative D call TRBD1 (5 bases). The CDR3 loop spans 16 amino acids. The V gene lost 3 bases and the J gene lost 4 bases, with 16 bases spanning the gap. Germline V gene sequence: CDR1 SNHLY, CDR2 FYNNEI. CDR3 in DNA: TGTGCCAGCAGTGACCTAGGGGCTAGGTCCGGAAACACCATATATTTT. Translating gives CASSDLGARSGNTIYF.

In its sample, this clonotype was seen a few times. V usage is TRBV7-2 and J usage is TRBJ1-1; possibly TRBD1 for D (5 bases). From germline, CDR1 is SGHTA and CDR2 FQGNSA. Trimming left V 1 base short and J 5 bases short, with 8 bases between. The length of the CDR3 is 13 residues. CDR3 protein: CASSLVSGTEAFF. For the CDR3, the DNA is TGTGCCAGCAGCTTAGTGTCAGGGACTGAAGCTTTCTTT.

The CDR3 is CASRLLTSGYNEQFF. The DNA for the CDR3 is TGTGCCAGCAGACTCTTGACTAGCGGGTACAATGAGCAGTTCTTC. The chain has TRBV7-2 and TRBJ2-1, with 10 bases matching TRBD2. V dropped 6 bases and J dropped 4; count of bases not matched to a gene: 6. Germline lookup yields CDR1 SGHTA and CDR2 FQGNSA. This CDR3 region has 15 residues.